Below, 23 T cell receptor beta chains from the same sample are listed, as sequenced in a study of T cells in Graves' hyperthyroidism and ophthalmopathy. There were TCR beta CDR3 regions amplified from RNA transcripts. HTBI primers were the set used in a first-round RT-PCR of the TCR CDR3. From the multiplex PCR reads, TCRdb called clonotypes with MiXCR, one entry per CDR3 protein. The repertoire holds about 210,000 distinct CDR3 sequences, with about a sixth as singletons. The sample comprised blood. The receptors shown here come from a man aged 50-60 years with Graves' hyperthyroidism.

At least ten counts were recorded for this clonotype. The chain carries TRBV4-1 and TRBJ2-5; 7 nucleotides agree with TRBD1. The CDR3 runs 15 residues. Germline CDR1 is MGHRA and CDR2 is YSYEKL. V lost 4 bases and J lost 1; bases outside the gene matches: 6. The CDR3 DNA is TGCGCCAGCAGCCCTTCCGGGACAGCCCAAGAGACCCAGTACTTC. It translates to CASSPSGTAQETQYF.

The chain has TRBV5-5 and TRBJ2-1; D is unresolved. V lost 4 bases, J lost 4 bases, and 24 bases lay in between. This CDR3 has 18 residues. Looked up from germline, CDR1 is SGHKS and CDR2 is YYEKEE (reference sequence). DNA for the CDR3: TGTGCCAGCAGCCCGGACGGAGAGTCTAGAGGAAAATACAATGAGCAGTTCTTC. It specifies CASSPDGESRGKYNEQFF.

There are many counts of this clonotype. CDR3 DNA sequence: TGTGCCAGCAGTTCAGACGGGACTACAAACAATGAGCAGTTCTTC. This translates into CASSSDGTTNNEQFF. The rearrangement joins TRBV6-2 or TRBV6-3 to TRBJ2-1; 7 positions match TRBD2. There are 15 residues in the CDR3. Trimming at V came to 4 bases and at J to 5 bases, leaving 8 bases not matched to a gene. CDR1 MNHEY and CDR2 SVGEGT come from the germline V gene.

A few counts support this clonotype. The chain joins TRBV28 to TRBJ1-5; perhaps TRBD1 as D (6 bases). Per the germline V gene, CDR1 is MDHEN and CDR2 is SYDVKM. The length of the CDR3 is 15 residues. Deletions cut 4 bases from V and 5 bases from J, with 15 bases between. The CDR3 protein is CASSSTGTQYQPQHF. CDR3 bases: TGTGCCAGCAGTTCGACCGGGACACAATATCAGCCCCAGCATTTT. Full variable domain (missing parts from reference TRBV28 and TRBJ1-5): DVKVTQSSRYLVKRTGEKVFLECVQDMDHENMFWYRQDPGLGLRLIYFSYDVKMKEKGDIPEGYSVSREKKERFSLILESASTNQTSMYLCASSSTGTQYQPQHFGDGTRLSIL.

At least ten counts were recorded for this clonotype. The chain recombines TRBV14 with TRBJ2-1; TRBD1 agrees at 9 bases. The CDR3 length is 16 residues. Germline V gives CDR1 SGHDN, CDR2 FVKESK. Trimming cost V 4 bases and J 7 bases; bases outside gene matches: 11. DNA of the CDR3: TGTGCCAGCAGCCTCCCCGGGACAGGGTGGCAAAATGAGCAGTTCTTC. Encoded protein: CASSLPGTGWQNEQFF.

The chain couples TRBV6-5 to TRBJ2-6, with D perhaps matching TRBD1 (6 bases). This CDR3 contains 17 residues. The V end was cut by 0 bases, the J end by 0 bases, with 9 bases between. In germline, CDR1 is MNHEY, CDR2 SVGAGI. In DNA, the CDR3 is TGTGCCAGCAGTTACTCGACAGGCATCTCTGGGGCCAACGTCCTGACTTTC. Residues: CASSYSTGISGANVLTF.

The sample holds many counts of this clonotype. CDR3 in amino acids: CASSQTVNYGYTF. In DNA, the CDR3 is TGTGCCAGCAGCCAGACCGTTAACTATGGCTACACCTTC. The V and J genes are TRBV28 and TRBJ1-2, with D uncertain. Germline CDR1 reads MDHEN; CDR2 reads SYDVKM. This CDR3 comprises 13 residues. V gave up 6 bases and J gave up 1 base, with 9 bases separating them.

The chain uses TRBV27 and TRBJ2-7; 10 nucleotides line up with TRBD1. CDR1 is MNHEY and CDR2 is SMNVEV in the germline V gene (reference sequence). The CDR3 contains 14 residues. V was pared by 5 bases and J by 5 bases, with 6 bases of the junction left unmatched. DNA for the CDR3: TGTGCCAGCAGTCAACGGACAGGGGGGGACGAGCAGTACTTC. Amino acid sequence: CASSQRTGGDEQYF.

This chain joins TRBV20-1 and TRBJ2-5, with D possibly TRBD1 on 6 matching bases. This CDR3 comprises 13 residues. Germline CDR1 and CDR2: DFQATT and SNEGSKA (reference sequence). Trimming took 7 bases from V and 1 from J, leaving 13 bases between them. CDR3 sequence: CSVVDSLQETQYF. In nucleotides, the CDR3 is TGCAGTGTTGTGGACAGCCTCCAAGAGACCCAGTACTTC.

This clonotype was seen repeatedly, ten times or more. The rearrangement uses TRBV6-5 and TRBJ1-3; 7 bases map to TRBD1. The CDR3 is 18 residues long. The V gene's germline CDR1 is MNHEY and CDR2 SVGAGI. The junction had 12 bases not matched to a gene; V was cut back by 0 bases and J by 4 bases. The CDR3 DNA sequence: TGTGCCAGCAGTTACTCCTACGTCGGTGACAGGGACGGAAACACCATATATTTT. Its translation: CASSYSYVGDRDGNTIYF.

This clonotype turned up a few times. The V call is TRBV20-1, the J call TRBJ2-1; no reliable D call. This CDR3 has 12 amino acids. Looked up from germline, CDR1 is DFQATT and CDR2 is SNEGSKA (reference sequence). V lost 3 bases, J lost 10 bases, and 13 bases lay in between. The CDR3 sequence: CSARGRMEEQFF. CDR3 DNA sequence: TGCAGTGCTAGGGGAAGAATGGAGGAGCAGTTCTTC.

This clonotype occurred many times. This rearrangement joins TRBV20-1 to TRBJ1-1, with 7 bases that match TRBD1. J was trimmed by 3 bases and V by 7 bases; bases with no gene match: 5. CDR1 is DFQATT and CDR2 is SNEGSKA in the germline V gene (reference sequence). This CDR3 is built from 12 residues. The CDR3 DNA reads as TGCAGTGGCCGACAGGGAGACACTGAAGCTTTCTTT. This encodes CSGRQGDTEAFF.

The chain employs TRBV9 and TRBJ2-3; D call uncertain. CDR3 length: 14 residues. Per germline, CDR1 SGDLS and CDR2 YYNGEE. The V and J ends lost 2 bases and 4 bases respectively, with 11 bases between them. The CDR3 region is CASSVGQAPDTQYF. CDR3 nucleotides: TGTGCCAGCAGCGTGGGTCAGGCCCCAGATACGCAGTATTTT.

This clonotype was counted at least ten times. Here the CDR3 reads CASSSTGNNEQFF. The CDR3 coding sequence is TGTGCCAGCAGCTCGACTGGAAACAATGAGCAGTTCTTC. The chain is built from TRBV7-3 and TRBJ2-1, with D unclear. V was cut by 4 bases and J by 5 bases, with 9 bases left in between. The CDR3 totals 13 residues. Germline V lookup: CDR1 SGHTA, CDR2 FQGTGA.

The table lists this clonotype with many counts. The rearrangement uses TRBV3-1 and TRBJ2-3; tentative D call: TRBD2 (7 bases). CDR1 is LGHDT and CDR2 is YNNKEL in the germline V gene (reference sequence). The germline V and J ends were trimmed by 4 bases and 1 base, with 15 bases remaining between them. This CDR3 region has 16 residues. In DNA, the CDR3 is TGTGCCAGCAGCCCGAGGGGGGGGTCAGGCACAGATACGCAGTATTTT. Residues: CASSPRGGSGTDTQYF.

This chain uses TRBV19 with TRBJ2-2, with TRBD2 as a possible D gene (6 bases). Germline CDR1 and CDR2: LNHDA and SQIVND (reference sequence). This CDR3 comprises 17 residues. V was shortened by 1 base and J by 0 bases, with 12 bases between the two germline ends. CDR3 nucleotides: TGTGCCAGTAGTATAGCGGGGGACGTCGCGAACACCGGGGAGCTGTTTTTT. As protein: CASSIAGDVANTGELFF.

This clonotype was found a few times. The V call is TRBV24-1, the J call TRBJ2-3; 10 bases align to TRBD2. Germline CDR1 reads KGHDR; CDR2 reads SFDVKD. V lost 12 bases, J lost 1 base, and 3 bases stayed unmatched. CDR3 size: 13 residues. The CDR3 region is CAAGTSGTDTQYF. CDR3 DNA sequence: TGTGCCGCTGGGACTAGCGGCACAGATACGCAGTATTTT.

This clonotype was seen at least ten times. The chain couples TRBV27 to TRBJ2-5; D remains ambiguous. Germline V gene lookup returns CDR1 MNHEY and CDR2 SMNVEV (reference sequence). There are 13 residues in the CDR3. Trimming pared 4 bases from V and 4 bases from J, leaving 10 bases between. CDR3 DNA sequence: TGTGCCAGCAGTTCCCCGCCACGAGAGACCCAGTACTTC. This sequence encodes CASSSPPRETQYF.

The chain joins TRBV27 to TRBJ2-3, with 10 positions matching TRBD2. Germline V gene sequence: CDR1 MNHEY, CDR2 SMNVEV (reference sequence). The V gene end was trimmed by 2 bases and the J gene end by 5 bases; junction bases not matched to a gene: 4. This CDR3 is 15 amino acids long. As DNA, the CDR3 is TGTGCCAGCAGTTTAGTAGCGGGAGGATTAGATACGCAGTATTTT. Translated, it gives CASSLVAGGLDTQYF.

The chain employs TRBV2 and TRBJ1-3; 8 bases agree with TRBD1. Germline CDR1 SNHLY, CDR2 FYNNEI. The V and J ends lost 2 bases and 4 bases, in that order; junction bases with no gene match: 7. The length of the CDR3 is 16 residues. The CDR3, as DNA: TGTGCCAGCAGTGAATCAGGGGGCTTTTCCGGAAACACCATATATTTT. Protein sequence: CASSESGGFSGNTIYF.

This chain uses TRBV7-3 with TRBJ2-1; 8 nucleotides match TRBD2. Germline V gene lookup returns CDR1 SGHTA and CDR2 FQGTGA. Trimming cost V 5 bases and J 4 bases; bases outside gene matches: 7. The CDR3 is made up of 15 amino acids. The CDR3 reads CASSLSGGRYNEQFF. In nucleotides, the CDR3 is TGTGCCAGCAGCCTAAGCGGGGGAAGATACAATGAGCAGTTCTTC.

This clonotype has at least ten counts. V and J are TRBV11-3 and TRBJ1-1, with unresolved D. The length of the CDR3 is 12 residues. Germline V lookup: CDR1 SGHNT, CDR2 YENEEA. V lost 5 bases and J 1 base, leaving 5 bases between the germline ends. CDR3 DNA: TGTGCCAGCAGCCCAACGAACACTGAAGCTTTCTTT. Translating it yields CASSPTNTEAFF.

This rearrangement joins TRBV11-2 to TRBJ2-1, with TRBD2 matching over 12 bases. There are 15 residues in the CDR3. Germline loops: CDR1 SGHAT, CDR2 FQNNGV. V was pared by 2 bases and J by 8 bases, with 4 bases of the junction left unmatched. CDR3 amino acids: CASSLFGLAGHEQFF. The CDR3 DNA follows: TGTGCCAGCAGCTTATTCGGACTAGCGGGACATGAGCAGTTCTTC.